The 22 T cell receptor beta chains below were found in one sample sequenced in a study of a mutant IDH1 vaccine in newly diagnosed glioma. Time point specified: week 23, last vaccination. Topical imiquimod was applied with each vaccine dose, which held 300 ug of mutant IDH1 20-mer peptide. These receptors lack a known antigen. Assay used: immunoSEQ multiplex PCR; TCRdb lists only in-frame clones, some missing. The sample records about 55,000 clones, under 90% being singletons. The starting material was PBMCs, obtained from a glioma patient whose treatment included an IDH1 peptide vaccine. Every receptor here comes from a man in his forties with glioma.

J is TRBJ2-3 and V is TRBV7-9; 8 bases fit TRBD1. CDR1 and CDR2 from the germline V gene are SEHNR and FQNEAQ (reference sequence). V trimming: 3 bases; J trimming: 3 bases; junction bases outside the gene matches: 2. There are 14 residues in the CDR3. CDR3 loop: CASSLGQVTDTQYF. The CDR3 bases are TGTGCCAGCAGCTTGGGACAGGTGACAGATACGCAGTATTTT.

The rearrangement uses TRBV5-5 and TRBJ2-3, with TRBD2 identical over 8 bases. Germline trimming cut 2 bases from V and 5 bases from J; bases unmatched to any gene: 7. The CDR3 totals 15 residues. In germline, CDR1 is SGHKS, CDR2 YYEKEE (reference sequence). The chain's CDR3 is CASSFSGGRGDTQYF. CDR3 nucleotide sequence: TGTGCCAGCAGCTTTTCGGGGGGGCGAGGAGATACGCAGTATTTT. Variable domain in full (rest from reference TRBV5-5 and TRBJ2-3): DAGVTQSPTHLIKTRGQQVTLRCSPISGHKSVSWYQQVLGQGPQFIFQYYEKEERGRGNFPDRFSARQFPNYSSELNVNALLLGDSALYLCASSFSGGRGDTQYFGPGTRLTVL.

This chain's CDR3 is CASSPRRSTGAQNYGYTF. The DNA for the CDR3 is TGTGCCAGCAGCCCCCGTAGGTCGACAGGTGCCCAGAACTATGGCTACACCTTC. The chain couples TRBV5-6 to TRBJ1-2, with a weak D call TRBD1 (6 bases). Germline values: CDR1 SGHDT, CDR2 YYEEEE. The CDR3 has 18 residues. Trimming stripped 4 bases from V and 2 bases from J, with 24 bases between.

The chain couples TRBV7-8 to TRBJ1-2; no clear D. The CDR3 is made up of 18 amino acids. CDR1 is SGHVS and CDR2 is FQNEAQ in the germline V gene. V lost 2 bases and J 4 bases, leaving 23 bases between the germline ends. CDR3 sequence: CASSLSRQERTHSYGYTF. CDR3 nucleotide sequence: TGTGCCAGCAGCTTAAGTAGGCAGGAACGGACCCATAGCTATGGCTACACCTTC.

The chain is built from TRBV27 and TRBJ1-2; 12 nucleotides agree with TRBD1. Germline-derived CDR1 and CDR2 are MNHEY and SMNVEV (reference sequence). J lost 7 bases, V lost 5 bases, and 8 bases had no gene match. The CDR3 is 15 residues long. In nucleotides, the CDR3 is TGTGCCAGCAGTAACTTGGGACAGGGGGCCCTTGGCTACACCTTC. This sequence encodes CASSNLGQGALGYTF.

V usage is TRBV5-6 and J usage is TRBJ2-5; 7 positions match TRBD2. V was pared by 2 bases and J by 2 bases, with 6 bases of the junction left unmatched. This CDR3 spans 15 amino acids. Germline V gene data show CDR1 as SGHDT and CDR2 as YYEEEE. The CDR3: CASSFWGGTQETQYF. In DNA form, the CDR3 reads TGTGCCAGCAGCTTTTGGGGGGGTACTCAAGAGACCCAGTACTTC.

The V and J genes are TRBV5-6 and TRBJ2-7; D is unresolved. The CDR3 is 15 residues long. In germline, CDR1 is SGHDT, CDR2 YYEEEE. V was clipped by 0 bases and J by 3 bases, with 13 bases between them. As DNA, the CDR3 is TGTGCCAGCAGCTTGGTGGGCAGCACAAACTACGAGCAGTACTTC. The encoded protein is CASSLVGSTNYEQYF.

J is TRBJ1-1 and V is TRBV19; D not certain. The ends were cut back, 0 bases at V and 3 bases at J, with 11 bases in the middle. The CDR3 extends over 15 amino acids. The germline V gene has CDR1 LNHDA and CDR2 SQIVND (reference sequence). The CDR3 protein is CASSIEPDRDTEAFF. Written as DNA, the CDR3 is TGTGCCAGTAGTATAGAACCCGACCGGGACACTGAAGCTTTCTTT.

This clone was recorded once. The chain employs TRBV18 and TRBJ1-6; D gene unclear. Germline V CDR1 and CDR2: KGHSH, LQKENI. The CDR3 loop spans 14 amino acids. V was cut by 0 bases and J by 15 bases, with 15 bases left in between. The CDR3 coding sequence is TGTGCCAGCTCACCACCGGGAGCCCCACATAACCTCCACTTT. Translation: CASSPPGAPHNLHF.

This chain joins TRBV29-1 and TRBJ1-1; D is undetermined. CDR1 SQVTM and CDR2 ANQGSEA come from the germline V gene. The CDR3 is 14 residues long. The V end lost 6 bases, the J end lost 0 bases, and 14 bases lay between the germline ends. DNA of the CDR3: TGCAGCGTATCGTTGGGCAGCATGAACACTGAAGCTTTCTTT. This gives the protein CSVSLGSMNTEAFF. Using reference TRBV29-1 and TRBJ1-1 for the parts outside the CDR3, the full variable domain is SAVISQKPSRDICQRGTSLTIQCQVDSQVTMMFWYRQQPGQSLTLIATANQGSEATYESGFVIDKFPISRPNLTFSTLTVSNMSPEDSSIYLCSVSLGSMNTEAFFGQGTRLTVV.

The V and J genes are TRBV5-8 and TRBJ1-5, with no clear D. In germline, CDR1 is SGHTS, CDR2 YDEGEE. The CDR3 spans 15 residues. V was pared by 4 bases and J by 3 bases, with 14 bases between. The CDR3 here is CASSASTAANQPQHF. The CDR3 bases are TGTGCCAGCAGCGCATCGACGGCCGCCAATCAGCCCCAGCATTTT.

This clone has only one observation. J is TRBJ1-1 and V is TRBV7-6; D unresolved. The length of the CDR3 is 14 residues. CDR1 SGHVS and CDR2 FNYEAQ come from the germline V gene. Trimming pared 0 bases from V and 4 bases from J, leaving 9 bases between. The CDR3 here is CASSLAGVSTEAFF. CDR3 DNA sequence: TGTGCCAGCAGCTTAGCCGGGGTCAGCACTGAAGCTTTCTTT.

This clone showed up just once. V usage is TRBV6-6 and J usage is TRBJ2-3; 8 bases match TRBD2. The germline V gene has CDR1 MNHNY and CDR2 SVGAGI (reference sequence). The J segment lost 3 bases and the V segment lost 4 bases, leaving 9 bases of the junction unmatched. The CDR3 contains 16 residues. CDR3 DNA sequence: TGTGCCAGCAGTTCCCCTCAGCGGGGGATGACAGATACGCAGTATTTT. Translated, it gives CASSSPQRGMTDTQYF.

This chain connects TRBV30 to TRBJ2-7; tentative D call: TRBD1 (5 bases). CDR3 size: 13 residues. The germline gives CDR1 GTSNPN, CDR2 SVGIG (reference sequence). With 0 bases removed from V and 1 base from J, the gap between germline ends came to 7 bases. This chain's CDR3 is CAWSVDSSYEQYF. Written as DNA, the CDR3 is TGTGCCTGGAGTGTAGACAGTTCCTACGAGCAGTACTTC.

J is TRBJ2-5 and V is TRBV23-1; D gene uncertain. TRBV23-1 carries the ORF label, with uncertain function. The CDR3 has 13 amino acids. V gave up 2 bases and J gave up 4 bases, with 8 bases separating them. CDR3 sequence (DNA): TGCGCCAGCAGTCAAGGTCCCCGAGAGACCCAGTACTTC. Its translation: CASSQGPRETQYF.

The chain has TRBV27 and TRBJ2-7; D call uncertain. Germline V gene data show CDR1 as MNHEY and CDR2 as SMNVEV (reference sequence). CDR3 length: 14 amino acids. V gave up 5 bases and J gave up 0 bases, with 11 bases separating them. CDR3 DNA: TGTGCCAGCAGTCCCTCTCACATCTCCTACGAGCAGTACTTC. This codes for CASSPSHISYEQYF.

V gene TRBV9 combines with J gene TRBJ2-5; D assignment may be TRBD1 or TRBD2 (6 bases each). The length of the CDR3 is 16 residues. Germline values: CDR1 SGDLS, CDR2 YYNGEE. The V end was cut by 4 bases, the J end by 4 bases, with 20 bases between. CDR3 sequence (DNA): TGTGCCAGCAGCTTCCGCCCCAAACAGGGAGGAGAGACCCAGTACTTC. Translating it yields CASSFRPKQGGETQYF.

V gene TRBV19 combines with J gene TRBJ1-2; tentatively, D is TRBD1 (6 bases). The V and J ends lost 6 bases and 4 bases respectively, with 12 bases between them. Germline CDR1 reads LNHDA; CDR2 reads SQIVND (reference sequence). This CDR3 contains 13 residues. CDR3 sequence: CASRGTGSYGYTF. The CDR3 nucleotides are TGTGCCAGTAGGGGTACAGGGAGCTATGGCTACACCTTC.

A few counts support this clone. The V call is TRBV25-1, the J call TRBJ2-3, with D maybe TRBD2 (5 bases). There are 13 residues in the CDR3. The germline V gene encodes CDR1 MGHDK and CDR2 SYGVNS. V lost 1 base, J lost 6 bases, and 8 bases lay in between. The CDR3: CASSEWERDTQYF. The CDR3 nucleotides read TGTGCCAGCAGTGAATGGGAGAGGGATACGCAGTATTTT.

This chain uses TRBV29-1 with TRBJ2-3; a weak D match, TRBD2 (6 bases). CDR3 size: 14 residues. V dropped 7 bases and J dropped 3 bases, with 17 bases sitting between them. Germline CDR1 is SQVTM and CDR2 is ANQGSEA. The CDR3 spells CSGTGGEVTDTQYF. The CDR3 bases are TGCAGCGGGACCGGGGGAGAGGTAACAGATACGCAGTATTTT.

The chain uses TRBV5-4 and TRBJ2-7; D may be TRBD2 (6 bases). The germline V gene encodes CDR1 SGHNT and CDR2 YYREEE (reference sequence). V dropped 4 bases and J dropped 4 bases, with 12 bases sitting between them. The CDR3 covers 13 residues. The CDR3 here is CASSAGTTYEQYF. The CDR3, as DNA: TGTGCCAGCAGCGCGGGGACCACTTACGAGCAGTACTTC.

This chain joins TRBV11-2 and TRBJ2-2; D uncertain. The CDR3 runs to 14 residues. V lost 3 bases, J lost 2 bases, and 7 bases lay in between. Germline V gene lookup returns CDR1 SGHAT and CDR2 FQNNGV. CDR3 DNA sequence: TGTGCCAGCAGCTTCCAACCTAACACCGGGGAGCTGTTTTTT. Amino acid sequence: CASSFQPNTGELFF.